This T cell receptor (beta chain) was retrieved from a study of T cell repertoires in cytomegalovirus infection. At the level of the study: It was the public TCR beta signatures that indicated both CMV infection and matching HLA type.

As regards this clonotype: The antigen is not known.

TCRdb reprocessed the reads via MiXCR and lists one record per CDR3 protein. The data contain more than 140,000 distinct CDR3 sequences, about 6.5% of them singletons. This CDR3 region has 14 residues. Per the germline V gene, CDR1 is DFQATT and CDR2 is SNEGSKA (reference sequence). Trimming cost V 3 bases and J 4 bases; bases outside gene matches: 4. Study results and limitations: Totalled public TCR beta family frequency picked out people who carried CMV plus the relevant HLA.

The sequence was collected from a human donor in good health (CMV status not recorded). Some clones in this sample may be carry-over from other donors' samples. Source material: PBMCs. V and J are TRBV20-1 and TRBJ2-3; 10 bases are shared with TRBD2. Here the CDR3 reads CSARTSGRADTQYF. CDR3 bases: TGCAGTGCTAGGACTAGCGGGCGGGCAGATACGCAGTATTTT.